What follows describes a single T cell receptor (beta chain). These data originate in a study of blood T cell repertoires in COVID-19. Study at large: Sample material is recorded as cDNA or gDNA derived from T cells, B-cell-depleted T cells, or PBMCs.

Seattle researchers signed up patients amid active infection and tracked them longitudinally. Germline loops: CDR1 LGHDT, CDR2 YNNKEL (reference sequence). The CDR3 length is 17 residues. Unmatched junction bases numbered 9, after V lost 4 bases and J lost 2 bases. Original methodology: Quantification of nucleated cells was approximated via reference gene primer amplification. Data came from immunoSEQ multiplex PCR; TCRdb stores just in-frame clones and leaves some out. Clone size and the V and J calls come from that table; the DNA yielded D and trimming. The repertoire has some 300,000 clones, approximately 90% of them found once; the top ten carry roughly 6.3%.

This sequence was found in a woman aged 45 to 65 with COVID-19, enrolled during active disease. The V and J genes are TRBV3-1 (or the pseudogene TRBV3-2) and TRBJ2-1, with 9 bases aligning to TRBD1. Sequences were obtained from peripheral blood. CDR3 region: CASSLDMGQGPYNEQFF. The CDR3 nucleotides read TGTGCCAGCAGCCTCGATATGGGACAGGGTCCCTACAATGAGCAGTTCTTC.